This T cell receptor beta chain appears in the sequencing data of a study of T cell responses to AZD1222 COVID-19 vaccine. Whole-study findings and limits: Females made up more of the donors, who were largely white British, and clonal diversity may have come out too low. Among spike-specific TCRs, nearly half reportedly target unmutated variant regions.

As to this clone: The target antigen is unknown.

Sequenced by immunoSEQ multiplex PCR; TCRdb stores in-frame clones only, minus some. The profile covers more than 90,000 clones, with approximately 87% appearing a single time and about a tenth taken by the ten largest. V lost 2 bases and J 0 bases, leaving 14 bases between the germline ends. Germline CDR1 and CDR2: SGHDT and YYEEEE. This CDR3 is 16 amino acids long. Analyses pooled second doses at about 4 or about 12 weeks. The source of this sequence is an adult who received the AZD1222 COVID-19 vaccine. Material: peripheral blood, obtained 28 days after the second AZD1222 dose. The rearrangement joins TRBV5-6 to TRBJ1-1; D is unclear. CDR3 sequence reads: CASSFVVGSMNTEAFF. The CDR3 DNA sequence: TGTGCCAGCAGCTTTGTAGTCGGCAGCATGAACACTGAAGCTTTCTTT.